This entry lists 8 T cell receptor beta chains sequenced from one sample in a study of blood T cells in healthy people across ages. Primers used in a second PCR of about 6 to 11 cycles were a sample-barcoded 5' primer and a J-beta primer mix. TCRdb re-analysed the 5' RACE reads in MiXCR, keeping a single row per CDR3 protein. The sample includes under 800,000 distinct CDR3 sequences, roughly 21% of them seen just once. Sequences were obtained from blood. These receptors were collected from a man aged 70-80 years in good health.

This clonotype was counted between two and nine times. The chain employs TRBV4-3 and TRBJ2-7; D perhaps matches TRBD2 (6 bases). The CDR3 runs to 15 residues. CDR1 and CDR2 from the germline V gene are LGHNA and YSLEER. The V gene lost 0 bases and the J gene lost 7 bases, with 16 bases spanning the gap. CDR3 DNA: TGCGCCAGCAGCCAAGATGGTCTAGCGAGGGGTGAGCAGTACTTC. It codes for CASSQDGLARGEQYF.

The table lists this clonotype with a few counts. The chain joins TRBV4-2 to TRBJ1-5; D is unresolved. V shed 4 bases and J shed 5 bases, with 15 bases lying between them. The CDR3 is made up of 15 amino acids. The V gene's germline CDR1 is LGHNA and CDR2 YNFKEQ. CDR3: CASSPEASQDQPQHF. Written as DNA, the CDR3 is TGTGCCAGCAGCCCAGAAGCGAGCCAAGATCAGCCCCAGCATTTT.

This clonotype occurred many times. The chain recombines TRBV6-2 or TRBV6-3 with TRBJ2-5, with 15 bases identical to TRBD2. The better agreement between TRBJ2-1 and the DNA end casts doubt on the J call. Germline V lookup: CDR1 MNHEY, CDR2 SVGEGT. This CDR3 is 18 amino acids long. CDR3 residues: CASSYDRRTSGRAIEQFF. The CDR3 DNA sequence: TGTGCCAGCAGTTACGACCGAAGGACTAGCGGGAGGGCCATTGAGCAGTTCTTC.

In DNA form, the CDR3 reads TGTGCCAGCAGCTTCTATGGGACAGGAGAAAACATTCAGTACTTC. It translates to CASSFYGTGENIQYF. The J gene is TRBJ2-4, the V gene TRBV5-6; 8 nucleotides match TRBD1. In germline, CDR1 is SGHDT, CDR2 YYEEEE. This CDR3 has 15 residues. V dropped 2 bases and J dropped 5; count of bases not matched to a gene: 6.

This chain links TRBV29-1 with TRBJ2-4; D call uncertain. Germline CDR1 is SQVTM and CDR2 is ANQGSEA. V was clipped by 8 bases and J by 8 bases, with 13 bases between them. The CDR3 contains 11 residues. DNA of the CDR3: TGCAGCACCTCTTCCAAGGACATTCAGTACTTC. Protein product: CSTSSKDIQYF.

This clonotype was counted a few times. One end of the junction varies from germline; a read error may be responsible. The rearrangement joins TRBV5-1 to TRBJ2-2; a possible D gene is TRBD1 (6 bases). Germline V gives CDR1 SGHRS, CDR2 YFSETQ. The CDR3 consists of 15 residues. Here the CDR3 DNA reads TGCGCCAGCGGCTTGGGGGCTGACGCCACCGGGGAGCTGTTTTTT. Its protein is CASGLGADATGELFF.

The rearrangement links TRBV2 to TRBJ2-7; TRBD1 matches at 7 bases. The CDR3 is 15 residues long. The germline V gene has CDR1 SNHLY and CDR2 FYNNEI. V shed 5 bases, J shed 3 bases, and the junction held 10 bases outside the gene matches. CDR3 bases: TGTGCCAGCAGTATCGGGACAGATGAACTCTACGAGCAGTACTTC. This encodes CASSIGTDELYEQYF.

This rearrangement joins TRBV20-1 to TRBJ2-7; possibly TRBD2 for D (7 bases). V was pared by 4 bases and J by 6 bases, with 16 bases between. The CDR3 spans 13 residues. The germline gives CDR1 DFQATT, CDR2 SNEGSKA (reference sequence). CDR3 region: CSAKRDTGCEQYF. In DNA, the CDR3 is TGCAGTGCTAAGCGGGACACGGGCTGCGAGCAGTACTTC.